This T cell receptor beta chain was observed in a study of T cell responses to AZD1222 COVID-19 vaccine (dated by TCRdb to 2020 to 2023). The study in broad terms: A total of 230 to 250 trial participants underwent TCR sequencing, of whom more than 200 had received two doses of AZD1222 and some 25 had received two doses of the MenACWY control vaccine. Trial participants were enrolled into age subgroups of 18-55, 56-69 and 70-plus years, which contained approximately 150, 30 and 60 TCR-sequenced participants, respectively.

The CDR3 regions of human TCRbeta chains were subjected to immunosequencing. Regarding the original processing steps: TCRs in the repertoires were matched against a reference library of SARS-CoV-2-specific TCRs that had been generated with the MIRA antigen-specificity platform. Breadth meant the fraction of unique TCRs that were SARS-CoV-2-associated, whereas depth meant the fraction of total T cells that were SARS-CoV-2-associated. Using the MIRA data, each spike-specific TCR was assigned both to the spike region to which the TCR was reactive and to a CD4 or CD8 class. Log10-transformed breadth and depth values were compared by one-way ANOVA with Sidak's multiple comparisons tests. This is the immuneACCESS table as TCRdb keeps it, with only in-frame sequences that have V and J called. A part of the clones is gone; compared with another copy, unresolved V genes explain less than half, and the rest is unexplained. Clone size and V and J calls were adopted from that table, with D and trimming inferred from the DNA. For this sample there are 100,000 to 150,000 clones; more than 70% appear just once. The ten largest clones capture roughly 3.8% of the sample.

Overall results and qualifications from the work: Conclusions about previously exposed vaccinees are limited because only five or six AZD1222 recipients were SARS-CoV-2 seropositive at baseline. The 56-69-year group was small, and its depth increase did not reach significance, likely because of low power. The whole spike protein was spanned by vaccine-associated CD4 TCRs, and dominant responses were seen in regions 160-218 and 743-854. No day 14 peak-response samples were available, so repertoires were characterized only after the peak T cell response. Reportedly, close to half of the unique spike-specific TCRs recognized epitopes lying outside the regions that are mutated in the B.1.351 and B.1.1.7 variants. After two AZD1222 doses, both the breadth and the depth of spike-specific TCRs were significantly higher than at day 0 and than in MenACWY recipients. Participants were mostly white British, with more females than males. The authors suggested clonal diversity may have been underestimated.

Relative to germline, V is 6 bases shorter and J is 4 bases shorter, with 16 bases between their ends. The germline V gene yields SGHRS for CDR1 and YFSETQ for CDR2. Including cysteine and phenylalanine, the CDR3 has 15 amino acids. The read is trimmed to its CDR3 DNA, 45 bases read in frame from base 1. This clone has a handful of counts. The clone's antigen remains unknown. There are no base qualities to consult, and no much larger clone falls within one base. This specimen's time point label, interpreted: about 28 days (+/-7) after the second vaccine dose. AZD1222 recipients whose second dose came at about 4 weeks and those whose second dose came at about 12 weeks were combined into one group, since spike-specific TCR depth and breadth did not differ between the two schedules. Samples from vaccinated people were obtained from the UK trials COV001 and COV002, which included a single-blind randomized controlled phase 2/3 trial of AZD1222 (ChAdOx1 nCoV-19) in healthy adults. Trial participant PBMC samples were collected at day 0 and day 28 after the second dose for TCRbeta chain sequencing.

Here the chain combines TRBV5-1 and TRBJ2-2; TRBD1 could be the D gene, as 5 bases match. This receptor was identified in an adult who received the AZD1222 COVID-19 vaccine. The sequenced sample was peripheral blood, obtained 28 days after the second AZD1222 dose. The CDR3 sequence is CASIRPQGSTGELFF. The nucleotide sequence reads TGCGCCAGCATCCGCCCTCAGGGATCCACCGGGGAGCTGTTTTTT.